A single sample gave rise to the 25 T cell receptor beta chains below, sequenced in a study of cytomegalovirus exposure and HLA in healthy donors. Primers: 60 Vbeta forward and 13 Jbeta reverse. Generated by immunoSEQ multiplex PCR, the TCRdb table keeps only in-frame clones and is missing some. The sample shows 150,000 to 200,000 clones, over 65% of them seen only once. The material sequenced was PBMCs. These TCRs come from a middle-aged man in good health and CMV-seropositive.

Details on this clone: One end of the junction does not line up with germline, which may come from a read error. This rearrangement joins TRBV6-1 to TRBJ1-2; 7 nucleotides line up with TRBD1. The germline V gene encodes CDR1 MNHNS and CDR2 SASEGT. CDR3 length: 14 amino acids. For the CDR3, the DNA is TGTGCCAGCAGAGTACAGGGGCATAACTATGGCTACATCTTC. It yields the protein CASRVQGHNYGYIF.

V usage is TRBV7-8 and J usage is TRBJ2-5, with D possibly being TRBD1 (7 bases). CDR3 length: 15 residues. Trimming left V 1 base short and J 6 bases short, with 15 bases between. Germline V CDR1 and CDR2: SGHVS, FQNEAQ. Written as DNA, the CDR3 is TGTGCCAGCAGCTTAGAGGGCGGGACAGTTAAGACCCAGTACTTC. Translated, it gives CASSLEGGTVKTQYF.

This chain links TRBV21-1 with TRBJ2-6; no check of the table's D call, TRBD1, against the DNA was made. TRBV21-1 is termed a pseudogene. The CDR3 covers 18 residues. In DNA, the CDR3 is TGTGCCAGCAGCAAATACTCGCCGACAATACACGGGGCCAACGTCCTGACTTTC. This sequence encodes CASSKYSPTIHGANVLTF.

This sequence joins TRBV30 and TRBJ1-2; unclear D gene. Germline V gene lookup returns CDR1 GTSNPN and CDR2 SVGIG (reference sequence). V dropped 1 base and J dropped 4 bases, with 10 bases sitting between them. This CDR3 has 13 amino acids. The CDR3 nucleotides are TGTGCCTGGAGTGGCCTCGGGTTCTATGGCTACACCTTC. Amino acids: CAWSGLGFYGYTF.

The chain joins TRBV6-1 to TRBJ2-2; maybe TRBD2 (5 bases). The CDR3 sequence is 15 residues long. Per germline, CDR1 MNHNS and CDR2 SASEGT. V shed 7 bases and J shed 5 bases, with 17 bases lying between them. CDR3 in amino acids: CASTLAPGGTGELFF. The CDR3 region has the DNA TGTGCCAGCACCCTAGCACCAGGCGGGACCGGGGAGCTGTTTTTT.

The genes are TRBV5-1 and TRBJ2-2, with D unresolved. Germline-derived CDR1 and CDR2 are SGHRS and YFSETQ. The CDR3 has 14 amino acids. Trimming cost V 2 bases and J 4 bases, with 9 bases left between them. For the CDR3, the DNA is TGCGCCAGCAGCTTTGCGGCCGGCACCGGGGAGCTGTTTTTT. Encoded protein: CASSFAAGTGELFF.

The chain joins TRBV6-6 to TRBJ1-2, with TRBD1 identical over 8 bases. The V and J ends lost 6 bases and 2 bases, in that order; junction bases with no gene match: 11. The CDR3 loop spans 16 amino acids. Germline values: CDR1 MNHNY, CDR2 SVGAGI (reference sequence). The CDR3 reads CASRPPTGELNYGYTF. CDR3 DNA: TGTGCCAGCAGACCACCGACAGGGGAGCTAAACTATGGCTACACCTTC.

The V gene is TRBV7-6, the J gene TRBJ2-3; 8 nucleotides match TRBD2. The trim removed 7 bases at V and 0 bases at J, leaving 9 bases unmatched. The CDR3 has 16 amino acids. Germline V gives CDR1 SGHVS, CDR2 FNYEAQ. CDR3 in DNA: TGTGCCAGCACCAAACAAGCGGGGGAGAGCACAGATACGCAGTATTTT. Protein: CASTKQAGESTDTQYF.

The V gene is TRBV19, the J gene TRBJ1-1; D is perhaps TRBD1 (6 bases). The germline V gene encodes CDR1 LNHDA and CDR2 SQIVND (reference sequence). The V end was cut by 4 bases, the J end by 5 bases, with 14 bases between. The CDR3 is 14 residues long. The CDR3 sequence is CASSTPGVRTEAFF. Here the CDR3 DNA reads TGTGCCAGTAGTACCCCAGGGGTACGGACTGAAGCTTTCTTT. The full variable domain, completed using reference TRBV19 and TRBJ1-1, is DGGITQSPKYLFRKEGQNVTLSCEQNLNHDAMYWYRQDPGQGLRLIYYSQIVNDFQKGDIAEGYSVSREKKESFPLTVTSAQKNPTAFYLCASSTPGVRTEAFFGQGTRLTVV.

This CDR3 is CASSLTQGGLDEQFF. The CDR3 nucleotides are TGTGCCAGCAGTTTAACACAGGGTGGTCTCGATGAGCAGTTCTTC. This chain links TRBV28 with TRBJ2-1; maybe TRBD1 (6 bases). The CDR3 sequence is 15 residues long. The V gene's germline CDR1 is MDHEN and CDR2 SYDVKM. V lost 2 bases to trimming and J lost 8 bases, with 16 bases between them.

The chain has TRBV5-1 and TRBJ1-2; D is undetermined. There are 15 residues in the CDR3. Germline CDR1 reads SGHRS; CDR2 reads YFSETQ. Trimming left V 0 bases short and J 6 bases short, with 15 bases between. The CDR3 DNA follows: TGCGCCAGCAGCTTGGATAAGCTAAGCAACCATGGCTACACCTTC. As protein: CASSLDKLSNHGYTF.

This clone was picked up a small number of times. This rearrangement joins TRBV6-5 to TRBJ2-7; tentative D call: TRBD1 (8 bases). Germline CDR1 is MNHEY and CDR2 is SVGAGI. V was cut by 10 bases and J by 7 bases, with 17 bases left in between. This CDR3 is 12 amino acids long. The CDR3 loop reads CAIGDRTREQYF. The CDR3 DNA reads TGTGCCATCGGGGACAGGACTAGGGAGCAGTACTTC.

The V call is TRBV6-1, the J call TRBJ1-1; 7 bases align to TRBD1. The V gene's germline CDR1 is MNHNS and CDR2 SASEGT. Trimming removed 6 bases from V and 7 bases from J; junction bases left unmatched: 5. This CDR3 has 12 amino acids. The CDR3 reads CASSQTGFEAFF. The CDR3, as DNA: TGTGCCAGCAGCCAGACAGGGTTTGAAGCTTTCTTT.

The chain recombines TRBV6-7 with TRBJ2-7, with D tentatively TRBD2 (5 bases). TRBV6-7 is treated as an ORF (open reading frame) with a function not yet certain. This CDR3 spans 15 amino acids. V lost 2 bases and J lost 3, with 14 bases in between. The CDR3 nucleotides are TGTGCCAGCAGTTACCCTCAGCGGCCCCTCTACGAGCAGTACTTC. Translating gives CASSYPQRPLYEQYF.

The genes are TRBV6-5 and TRBJ2-1; 12 positions agree with TRBD2. This CDR3 comprises 15 residues. Germline V gives CDR1 MNHEY, CDR2 SVGAGI. V lost 4 bases to trimming and J lost 6 bases; unmatched junction nucleotides: 4. The CDR3 region is CASSLTSGRFNEQFF. As DNA, the CDR3 is TGTGCCAGCAGTTTGACTAGCGGGAGATTCAATGAGCAGTTCTTC.

This rearrangement joins TRBV7-2 to TRBJ1-1; D not resolved. This CDR3 has 13 amino acids. Germline lookup yields CDR1 SGHTA and CDR2 FQGNSA. V was pared by 3 bases and J by 0 bases, with 5 bases between. The CDR3 DNA reads TGTGCCAGCAGCTTTCCGGTGAACACTGAAGCTTTCTTT. Translation: CASSFPVNTEAFF.

As concerns this clone: Sequence at one end of the junction differs from germline and may be a read error. The V gene is TRBV5-1, the J gene TRBJ1-3; 8 bases line up with TRBD1. The CDR3 has 14 amino acids. From germline, CDR1 is SGHRS and CDR2 YFSETQ. CDR3 DNA: TGCGCCAGCAGGTTGGACAGGGCTGGAAACACCATATATTTT. Its translation is CASRLDRAGNTIYF.

CDR3 sequence (DNA): TGTGCCAGCAGCTTAAACGGGTTCACAGATACGCAGTATTTT. It specifies CASSLNGFTDTQYF. V usage is TRBV7-2 and J usage is TRBJ2-3; D gene uncertain. Trimming removed 2 bases at V and 2 bases at J, with 8 bases between. The CDR3 runs 14 residues. Germline CDR1 SGHTA, CDR2 FQGNSA. The full variable domain, in which reference TRBV7-2 and TRBJ2-3 provide the parts outside the CDR3, is GAGVSQSPSNKVTEKGKDVELRCDPISGHTALYWYRQSLGQGLEFLIYFQGNSAPDKSGLPSDRFSAERTGGSVSTLTIQRTQQEDSAVYLCASSLNGFTDTQYFGPGTRLTVL.

This clone was recorded once. This rearrangement joins TRBV9 to TRBJ2-1, with D perhaps TRBD2 (6 bases). This CDR3 is 13 amino acids long. With 4 bases removed from V and 7 bases from J, the gap between germline ends came to 12 bases. From germline, CDR1 is SGDLS and CDR2 YYNGEE. This CDR3 is CASSPPAGNEQFF. As DNA, the CDR3 is TGTGCCAGCAGCCCCCCCGCGGGGAATGAGCAGTTCTTC.

The chain couples TRBV7-2 to TRBJ2-5, with TRBD2 identical over 8 bases. Germline V CDR1 and CDR2: SGHTA, FQGNSA. CDR3 size: 15 residues. J lost 9 bases, V lost 5 bases, and 14 bases had no gene match. DNA of the CDR3: TGTGCCAGCAGCCCAGCGGGAGACGCCACCCGGGCCCAGTACTTC. Amino acid sequence: CASSPAGDATRAQYF.

This rearrangement joins TRBV28 to TRBJ2-5; D might be TRBD2 (6 bases). The length of the CDR3 is 15 residues. The V end lost 3 bases, the J end lost 2 bases, and 13 bases lay between the germline ends. The germline CDR1 and CDR2 sequences are MDHEN and SYDVKM. The CDR3 reads CASSLGPGGQETQYF. The CDR3 region has the DNA TGTGCCAGCAGTTTGGGCCCAGGAGGGCAAGAGACCCAGTACTTC. Combining the CDR3 with reference TRBV28 and TRBJ2-5 gives the whole variable domain DVKVTQSSRYLVKRTGEKVFLECVQDMDHENMFWYRQDPGLGLRLIYFSYDVKMKEKGDIPEGYSVSREKKERFSLILESASTNQTSMYLCASSLGPGGQETQYFGPGTRLLVL.

This clone was counted between two and nine times. The chain has TRBV30 and TRBJ2-5, with D possibly matching TRBD1 (6 bases). V was cut by 3 bases and J by 5 bases, with 10 bases left in between. Per germline, CDR1 GTSNPN and CDR2 SVGIG (reference sequence). The CDR3 has 12 residues. The CDR3 coding sequence is TGTGCCTGGAGCAGGGGCAGGGAGACCCAGTACTTC. This gives the protein CAWSRGRETQYF.

The rearrangement joins TRBV11-3 to TRBJ2-5; possibly TRBD2 for D (6 bases). Trimming left V 5 bases short and J 5 bases short, with 18 bases between. The length of the CDR3 is 15 residues. The germline V gene has CDR1 SGHNT and CDR2 YENEEA. This chain's CDR3 is CASSPRTGEPETQYF. The CDR3 coding sequence is TGTGCCAGCAGCCCGAGGACGGGGGAACCGGAGACCCAGTACTTC.

The J gene is TRBJ1-3, the V gene TRBV28, with 8 nucleotides matching TRBD1. The V gene end was trimmed by 4 bases and the J gene end by 4 bases; junction bases not matched to a gene: 9. CDR3 length equals 16 residues. Germline V gives CDR1 MDHEN, CDR2 SYDVKM. DNA of the CDR3: TGTGCCAGCAGTTCTACCGGGACAGGAGAGGGAAACACCATATATTTT. As protein: CASSSTGTGEGNTIYF. Combining the CDR3 with reference TRBV28 and TRBJ1-3 gives the whole variable domain DVKVTQSSRYLVKRTGEKVFLECVQDMDHENMFWYRQDPGLGLRLIYFSYDVKMKEKGDIPEGYSVSREKKERFSLILESASTNQTSMYLCASSSTGTGEGNTIYFGEGSWLTVV.

This rearrangement joins TRBV10-3 to TRBJ1-3; D is undetermined. Trimming stripped 7 bases from V and 3 bases from J, with 7 bases between. This CDR3 is built from 12 residues. Looked up from germline, CDR1 is ENHRY and CDR2 is SYGVKD. CDR3 DNA sequence: TGTGCCATCACGAGCGGTGGAAACACCATATATTTT. Protein product: CAITSGGNTIYF.